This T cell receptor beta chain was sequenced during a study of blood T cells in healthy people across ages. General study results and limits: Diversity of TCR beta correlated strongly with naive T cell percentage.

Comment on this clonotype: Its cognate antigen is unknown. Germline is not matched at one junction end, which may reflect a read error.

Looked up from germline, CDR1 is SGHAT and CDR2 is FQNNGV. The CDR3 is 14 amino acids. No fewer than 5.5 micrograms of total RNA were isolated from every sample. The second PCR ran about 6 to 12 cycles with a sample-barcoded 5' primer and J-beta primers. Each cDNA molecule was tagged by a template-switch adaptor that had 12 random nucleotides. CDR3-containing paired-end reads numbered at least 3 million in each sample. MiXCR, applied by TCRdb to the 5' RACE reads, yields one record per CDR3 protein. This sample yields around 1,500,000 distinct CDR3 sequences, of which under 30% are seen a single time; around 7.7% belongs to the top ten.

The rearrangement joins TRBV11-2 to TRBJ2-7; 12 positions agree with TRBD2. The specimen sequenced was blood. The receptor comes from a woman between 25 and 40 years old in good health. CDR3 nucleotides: TGTACCAGCAGCTCTAGCGGGAGGGCCCCCGAGCAGTACTTC. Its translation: CTSSSSGRAPEQYF.